This TCR beta chain comes out of a study of blood T cell repertoires in COVID-19. Whole-study context: Sources were T cells, B-cell-depleted T cells, or PBMCs; the material itself was cDNA or gDNA.

Study processing details: The authors estimated nucleated cell counts from reference gene primer amplification. Assay: immunoSEQ multiplex PCR; the TCRdb copy retains only in-frame clones and omits some. V, J and clone size were drawn from that table, and D and trimming were deduced from the DNA. In the table there are 220,000 or so clones, roughly 84% of which are singletons. The CDR3 loop spans 18 amino acids. This TCR was sampled from a woman older than 75 with acute or convalescent COVID-19. The source material was peripheral blood. J is TRBJ2-3 and V is TRBV21-1; TRBD1, as called in the table, went unchecked against the DNA. TRBV21-1 is designated a pseudogene. The CDR3 DNA follows: TGTGCCAGCAGCAAGTTAACCGGTGGGACAGGGACTACAGATACGCAGTATTTT. Its translation is CASSKLTGGTGTTDTQYF.